The 3 T cell receptor beta chains below come from one sample, sequenced in a study of cytomegalovirus exposure and HLA in healthy donors. The PCR employed 60 Vbeta primers together with 13 Jbeta primers. Only in-frame clones appear in the TCRdb table, and some are missing; sequencing was by immunoSEQ multiplex PCR. The repertoire holds approximately 160,000 clones, with under 90% as singletons. The sequencing input was PBMCs. The receptors shown here come from a male donor in good health and CMV-seronegative.

V and J are TRBV5-8 and TRBJ2-1, with 7 bases that match TRBD1. After removal of 0 bases from V and 9 bases from J, the junction contained 6 bases not matched to a gene. From germline, CDR1 is SGHTS and CDR2 YDEGEE. This CDR3 is built from 14 residues. The DNA of the CDR3 is TGTGCCAGCAGCTTGGGACAGGGTAGACGTGAGCAGTTCTTC. Amino acids: CASSLGQGRREQFF. The whole variable domain, remainder taken from reference TRBV5-8 and TRBJ2-1, is EAGVTQSPTHLIKTRGQQATLRCSPISGHTSVYWYQQALGLGLQFLLWYDEGEERNRGNFPPRFSGRQFPNYSSELNVNALELEDSALYLCASSLGQGRREQFFGPGTRLTVL.

The V call is TRBV10-3, the J call TRBJ2-5, with 7 bases lining up with TRBD1. The DNA matches TRBJ2-7 better at its end, which makes the J call doubtful. The CDR3 is 15 residues long. Germline V CDR1 and CDR2: ENHRY, SYGVKD. This chain's CDR3 is CAISKQTGLVYEQYF. The CDR3 coding sequence is TGTGCCATCAGTAAACAGACAGGGCTAGTTTACGAGCAGTACTTC.

This sequence joins TRBV28 and TRBJ2-1; TRBD2 aligns across 11 bases. The CDR3 length is 18 residues. Germline CDR1 reads MDHEN; CDR2 reads SYDVKM. The V segment lost 1 base and the J segment 0 bases; nucleotides outside the gene matches: 5. The CDR3 sequence is CASSLSGLAGSSYNEQFF. The CDR3 coding sequence is TGTGCCAGCAGTTTATCTGGACTAGCGGGCAGCTCCTACAATGAGCAGTTCTTC.